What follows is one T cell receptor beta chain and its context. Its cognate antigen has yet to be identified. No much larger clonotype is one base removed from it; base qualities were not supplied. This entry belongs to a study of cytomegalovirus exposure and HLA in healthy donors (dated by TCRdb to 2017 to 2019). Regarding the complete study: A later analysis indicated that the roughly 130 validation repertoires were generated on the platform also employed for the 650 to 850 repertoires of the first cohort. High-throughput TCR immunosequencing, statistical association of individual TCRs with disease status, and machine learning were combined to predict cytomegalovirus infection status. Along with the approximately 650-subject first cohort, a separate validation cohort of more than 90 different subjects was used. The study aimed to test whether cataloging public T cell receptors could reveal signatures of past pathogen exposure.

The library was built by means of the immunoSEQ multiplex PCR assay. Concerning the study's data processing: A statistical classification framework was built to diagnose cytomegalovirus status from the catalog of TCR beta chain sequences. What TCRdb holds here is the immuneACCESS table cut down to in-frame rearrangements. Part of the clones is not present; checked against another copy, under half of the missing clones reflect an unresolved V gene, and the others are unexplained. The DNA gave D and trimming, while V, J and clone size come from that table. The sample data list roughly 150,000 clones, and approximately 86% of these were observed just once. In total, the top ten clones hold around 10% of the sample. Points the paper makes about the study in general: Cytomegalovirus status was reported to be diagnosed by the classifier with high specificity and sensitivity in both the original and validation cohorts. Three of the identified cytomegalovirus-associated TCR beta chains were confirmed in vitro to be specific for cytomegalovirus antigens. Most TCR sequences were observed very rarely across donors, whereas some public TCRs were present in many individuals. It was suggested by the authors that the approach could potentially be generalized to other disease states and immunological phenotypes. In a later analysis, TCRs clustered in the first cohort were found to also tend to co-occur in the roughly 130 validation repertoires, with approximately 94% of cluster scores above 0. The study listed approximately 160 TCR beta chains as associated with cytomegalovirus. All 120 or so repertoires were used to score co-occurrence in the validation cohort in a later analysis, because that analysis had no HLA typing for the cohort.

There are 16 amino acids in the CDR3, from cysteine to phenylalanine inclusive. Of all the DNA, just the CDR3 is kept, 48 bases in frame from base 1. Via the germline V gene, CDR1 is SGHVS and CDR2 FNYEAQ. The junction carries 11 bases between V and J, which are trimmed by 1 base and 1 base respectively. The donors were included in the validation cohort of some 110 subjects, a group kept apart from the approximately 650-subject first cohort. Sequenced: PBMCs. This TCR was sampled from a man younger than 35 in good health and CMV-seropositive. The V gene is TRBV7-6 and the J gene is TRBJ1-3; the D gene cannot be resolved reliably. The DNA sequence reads TGTGCCAGCAGCTTAGGAGGCGCTAGTTCTGGAAACACCATATATTTT. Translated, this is CASSLGGASSGNTIYF.